The 29 T cell receptor beta chains in this list originate from one sample, sequenced in a study of cytomegalovirus exposure and HLA in healthy donors. The primer mix had 60 Vbeta and 13 Jbeta primers. Produced via immunoSEQ multiplex PCR; TCRdb's table is partial and in-frame only. The sample has 80,000 to 95,000 clones, 81% seen once. The material sequenced was PBMCs. All receptors derive from a woman in her twenties or thirties in good health and CMV-seronegative.

Note on this clone: Sequence at one end of the junction differs from germline and may be a read error. V usage is TRBV7-7 and J usage is TRBJ2-6; no clear D. The CDR3 spans 18 residues. Germline CDR1 is SSHAT and CDR2 is FNYEAQ (reference sequence). In DNA form, the CDR3 reads TGTGCTAGCAGCCCTAGGCGGCAGCTTCTCTCTGGGGCCAACGTCCTGACTTTC. It specifies CASSPRRQLLSGANVLTF.

This clone was recorded a few times. The chain combines TRBV6-4 with TRBJ2-3; 11 bases match TRBD1. Unmatched junction bases numbered 3, after V lost 0 bases and J lost 4 bases. CDR1 is MRHNA and CDR2 is SNTAGT in the germline V gene. This CDR3 region has 16 residues. CDR3 protein: CASSDSPDRGPDTQYF. CDR3 nucleotide sequence: TGTGCCAGCAGTGACTCCCCGGACAGGGGGCCAGATACGCAGTATTTT.

This chain links TRBV5-3 with TRBJ2-7; a possible D gene is TRBD1 (6 bases). TRBV5-3 is filed as an ORF, its function uncertain. V gave up 5 bases and J gave up 5 bases, with 14 bases separating them. The CDR3 has 13 amino acids. CDR3 residues: CARRDTGSNEQYF. The CDR3 DNA follows: TGTGCCAGAAGGGATACAGGGAGCAACGAGCAGTACTTC.

The chain links TRBV7-3 to TRBJ2-1, with 15 bases aligning to TRBD2. The germline gives CDR1 SGHTA, CDR2 FQGTGA. The V and J ends lost 4 bases and 9 bases, in that order; junction bases with no gene match: 13. This CDR3 is 18 amino acids long. The CDR3 DNA is TGTGCCAGCAGCTCCCACGGGACTAGCGGGGGGCGGTTCGTTGAGCAGTTCTTC. As protein: CASSSHGTSGGRFVEQFF.

The chain carries TRBV7-9 and TRBJ2-7; 8 bases fit TRBD2. Unmatched junction bases numbered 7, after V lost 6 bases and J lost 3 bases. From germline, CDR1 is SEHNR and CDR2 FQNEAQ (reference sequence). This CDR3 is built from 14 residues. This CDR3 is CASRPSGSFYEQYF. The CDR3 nucleotides are TGTGCCAGCAGACCCAGCGGGAGCTTCTACGAGCAGTACTTC.

The chain uses TRBV9 and TRBJ1-3; D is undetermined. Trimming stripped 4 bases from V and 3 bases from J, with 8 bases between. Germline V lookup: CDR1 SGDLS, CDR2 YYNGEE. CDR3 length: 13 amino acids. Here the CDR3 reads CASSTPSGNTIYF. Here the CDR3 DNA reads TGTGCCAGCAGCACCCCGAGTGGAAACACCATATATTTT.

The chain recombines TRBV7-9 with TRBJ2-1, with 11 bases identical to TRBD2. Germline V gene lookup returns CDR1 SEHNR and CDR2 FQNEAQ (reference sequence). CDR3 length: 13 amino acids. In nucleotides, the CDR3 is TGTTCCGGGGGGACTAGCGGCCCCAATGAGCAGTTCTTC. Amino acid sequence: CSGGTSGPNEQFF.

The rearrangement links TRBV10-3 to TRBJ2-1; 7 nucleotides match TRBD2. The germline V gene encodes CDR1 ENHRY and CDR2 SYGVKD. The CDR3 covers 14 residues. Trimming cost V 4 bases and J 7 bases; bases outside gene matches: 7. The CDR3 loop reads CAISGTSAGNEQFF. CDR3 nucleotide sequence: TGTGCCATCAGTGGTACTAGCGCCGGGAATGAGCAGTTCTTC.

The chain recombines TRBV29-1 with TRBJ1-1; possible D gene TRBD1, 5 bases. Trimming shortened V by 7 bases and J by 5 bases, and 14 bases separated the two germline ends. The CDR3 runs 12 residues. Germline values: CDR1 SQVTM, CDR2 ANQGSEA. CDR3 sequence (DNA): TGCAGCGGGGGAACAGGCGAGACTGAAGCTTTCTTT. This codes for CSGGTGETEAFF.

The chain links TRBV28 to TRBJ1-1; TRBD1 might be the D (5 bases). This CDR3 region has 16 residues. The V end lost 2 bases, the J end lost 1 base, and 14 bases lay between the germline ends. Germline V gene data show CDR1 as MDHEN and CDR2 as SYDVKM. DNA of the CDR3: TGTGCCAGCAGTTTACTGACGACAGAGGAGAACACTGAAGCTTTCTTT. Translation gives CASSLLTTEENTEAFF.

This CDR3 reads CASSQIRRSGNMNTEAFF. The DNA of the CDR3 is TGTGCCAGCAGCCAAATTCGGAGGTCAGGAAACATGAACACTGAAGCTTTCTTT. The J gene is TRBJ1-1, the V gene TRBV16, with D uncertain. The ends were cut back, 2 bases at V and 0 bases at J, with 19 bases in the middle. Germline lookup yields CDR1 KGHSY and CDR2 FQNENV. The CDR3 loop spans 18 amino acids.

The chain employs TRBV28 and TRBJ2-7; 9 bases are a match to TRBD1. V trimming: 8 bases; J trimming: 3 bases; junction bases outside the gene matches: 8. This CDR3 has 14 amino acids. CDR1 is MDHEN and CDR2 is SYDVKM in the germline V gene. Written as DNA, the CDR3 is TGTGCCAGCGGCTCGGACAGGGGAGTCTACGAGCAGTACTTC. Translation gives CASGSDRGVYEQYF.

The chain uses TRBV5-6 and TRBJ2-7, with 8 bases lining up with TRBD2. Trimming took 3 bases from V and 3 from J; bases not matched to a gene: 5. Germline V gene data show CDR1 as SGHDT and CDR2 as YYEEEE. CDR3 length: 14 residues. CDR3 bases: TGTGCCAGCAGCTCAGCCAGCGGGAGCTACGAGCAGTACTTC. Encoded protein: CASSSASGSYEQYF.

This chain uses TRBV5-1 with TRBJ2-6; 7 bases are a match to TRBD2. The CDR3 contains 17 residues. Losses at the gene ends were 2 bases for V and 3 bases for J; bases not matched to a gene: 8. Germline V gives CDR1 SGHRS, CDR2 YFSETQ. This CDR3 reads CASSFLAGVVGANVLTF. DNA for the CDR3: TGCGCCAGCAGCTTCCTTGCGGGAGTGGTTGGGGCCAACGTCCTGACTTTC.

This chain connects TRBV14 to TRBJ1-1; D possibly corresponds to TRBD1 (6 bases). The CDR3 totals 14 residues. From germline, CDR1 is SGHDN and CDR2 FVKESK. The germline V and J ends were trimmed by 1 base and 10 bases, with 16 bases remaining between them. CDR3 in DNA: TGTGCCAGCAGCCAAGCGGGGGGCGTTGTCGGAGCTTTCTTT. As protein: CASSQAGGVVGAFF.

This clone was seen only once. The chain is built from TRBV5-1 and TRBJ2-5; 12 bases match TRBD2. Gene TRBJ2-7 matches the end of the DNA better, so the J call may be wrong. Per germline, CDR1 SGHRS and CDR2 YFSETQ. This CDR3 has 15 amino acids. The CDR3 sequence: CASSQGTSGSYEQYF. In DNA form, the CDR3 reads TGCGCCAGCAGCCAAGGGACTAGCGGGTCCTACGAGCAGTACTTC.

This clone was recorded once. J is TRBJ2-6 and V is TRBV7-9; 9 bases align to TRBD2. From germline, CDR1 is SEHNR and CDR2 FQNEAQ (reference sequence). The CDR3 is made up of 19 amino acids. V gave up 2 bases and J gave up 0 bases; unmatched junction bases: 8. CDR3 bases: TGTGCCAGCAGCTTACAGGGCGGGAGGGCCTCCTCTGGGGCCAACGTCCTGACTTTC. It encodes CASSLQGGRASSGANVLTF. The full variable domain, completed using reference TRBV7-9 and TRBJ2-6, is DTGVSQNPRHKITKRGQNVTFRCDPISEHNRLYWYRQTLGQGPEFLTYFQNEAQLEKSRLLSDRFSAERPKGSFSTLEIQRTEQGDSAMYLCASSLQGGRASSGANVLTFGAGSRLTVL.

The rearrangement uses TRBV28 and TRBJ2-6, with a possible D match to TRBD1 (6 bases). The germline V gene encodes CDR1 MDHEN and CDR2 SYDVKM. V shed 1 base and J shed 2 bases, with 6 bases lying between them. The CDR3 contains 15 residues. CDR3 DNA sequence: TGTGCCAGCAGTTTATCAGGGGCTGGGGCCAACGTCCTGACTTTC. It is translated as CASSLSGAGANVLTF. Full variable domain (missing parts from reference TRBV28 and TRBJ2-6): DVKVTQSSRYLVKRTGEKVFLECVQDMDHENMFWYRQDPGLGLRLIYFSYDVKMKEKGDIPEGYSVSREKKERFSLILESASTNQTSMYLCASSLSGAGANVLTFGAGSRLTVL.

V usage is TRBV18 and J usage is TRBJ1-4; 11 nucleotides agree with TRBD1. This CDR3 is 15 amino acids long. Germline V CDR1 and CDR2: KGHSH, LQKENI. Trimming took 0 bases from V and 10 from J; bases not matched to a gene: 4. The DNA of the CDR3 is TGTGCCAGCTCACCACCGCTGGGACAGGGGGGAAAACTGTTTTTT. This sequence encodes CASSPPLGQGGKLFF.

This clone appeared a single time. The rearrangement links TRBV6-5 to TRBJ1-2, with D unclear. This CDR3 has 14 amino acids. V was cut by 0 bases and J by 8 bases, with 13 bases left in between. Germline CDR1 and CDR2: MNHEY and SVGAGI. The CDR3 is CASSYSSGKGGYTF. CDR3 bases: TGTGCCAGCAGTTACTCGTCGGGGAAGGGAGGCTACACCTTC.

The rearrangement joins TRBV6-1 to TRBJ1-5; D unresolved. V was cut by 1 base and J by 5 bases, with 15 bases left in between. Germline V gives CDR1 MNHNS, CDR2 SASEGT. This CDR3 is 16 amino acids long. The CDR3 DNA reads as TGTGCCAGCAGTGAAGTCTTACAGCTAGCGCATCAGCCCCAGCATTTT. This encodes CASSEVLQLAHQPQHF.

J is TRBJ2-3 and V is TRBV10-1, with D possibly being TRBD2 (5 bases). This CDR3 is 13 amino acids long. Germline values: CDR1 WNHNN, CDR2 SYGVQD (reference sequence). V gave up 3 bases and J gave up 4 bases, with 8 bases separating them. CDR3 nucleotides: TGCGCCAGCAGTGACTTAGCGTCAGATACGCAGTATTTT. It is translated as CASSDLASDTQYF.

The chain's CDR3 is CASSPRRGSSTDTQYF. The CDR3 DNA reads TGTGCCAGCAGCCCCCGCCGAGGCAGTTCCACAGATACGCAGTATTTT. This chain joins TRBV9 and TRBJ2-3; no reliable D call. Germline CDR1 reads SGDLS; CDR2 reads YYNGEE. V was cut by 4 bases and J by 2 bases, with 17 bases left in between. The CDR3 contains 16 residues.

The chain is built from TRBV27 and TRBJ2-3; TRBD1 aligns across 10 bases. Looked up from germline, CDR1 is MNHEY and CDR2 is SMNVEV (reference sequence). J gave up 2 bases and V 1 base, and 3 bases lay outside the gene matches. CDR3 length: 16 amino acids. Written as DNA, the CDR3 is TGTGCCAGCAGTTTATTCGGGACAGGGGCCACAGATACGCAGTATTTT. Encoded protein: CASSLFGTGATDTQYF.

This chain links TRBV7-2 with TRBJ2-2, with TRBD2 matching 9 bases. V trimming: 3 bases; J trimming: 4 bases; junction bases outside the gene matches: 3. This CDR3 contains 15 residues. Germline CDR1 reads SGHTA; CDR2 reads FQGNSA. The CDR3 spells CASSFSGSVTGELFF. The CDR3 DNA follows: TGTGCCAGCAGCTTTAGCGGGAGTGTCACCGGGGAGCTGTTTTTT.

This chain uses TRBV29-1 with TRBJ1-1; D is unresolved. The CDR3 loop spans 13 amino acids. Per germline, CDR1 SQVTM and CDR2 ANQGSEA. The germline V and J ends were trimmed by 6 bases and 0 bases, with 11 bases remaining between them. This chain's CDR3 is CSVSAGMNTEAFF. The CDR3 DNA sequence: TGCAGCGTAAGCGCGGGGATGAACACTGAAGCTTTCTTT.

The chain combines TRBV7-6 with TRBJ2-7; D not certain. Trimming shortened V by 5 bases and J by 1 base, and 9 bases separated the two germline ends. The CDR3 length is 13 residues. CDR1 and CDR2 (germline): SGHVS, FNYEAQ. CDR3 amino acids: CASSLSASYEQYF. In nucleotides, the CDR3 is TGTGCCAGCAGCCTCTCAGCGTCCTACGAGCAGTACTTC.

The chain employs TRBV5-6 and TRBJ1-2; 7 positions agree with TRBD1. Trimming at V came to 4 bases and at J to 9 bases, leaving 3 bases not matched to a gene. Germline CDR1 reads SGHDT; CDR2 reads YYEEEE. The CDR3 covers 11 residues. CDR3 amino acids: CASSEGQRYTF. CDR3 coding DNA: TGTGCCAGCAGCGAGGGACAGCGCTACACCTTC.

Comment on this clone: The identical CDR3 is also encoded by other nucleotide sequences in the sample. V and J are TRBV5-1 and TRBJ2-5, with D perhaps TRBD1 (5 bases). Germline V lookup: CDR1 SGHRS, CDR2 YFSETQ. Trimming left V 4 bases short and J 2 bases short, with 12 bases between. The length of the CDR3 is 14 residues. CDR3 residues: CASSLGQVQETQYF. The CDR3, as DNA: TGCGCCAGCAGCCTGGGGCAGGTACAAGAGACCCAGTACTTC. Using reference TRBV5-1 and TRBJ2-5 for the parts outside the CDR3, the full variable domain is KAGVTQTPRYLIKTRGQQVTLSCSPISGHRSVSWYQQTPGQGLQFLFEYFSETQRNKGNFPGRFSGRQFSNSRSEMNVSTLELGDSALYLCASSLGQVQETQYFGPGTRLLVL.